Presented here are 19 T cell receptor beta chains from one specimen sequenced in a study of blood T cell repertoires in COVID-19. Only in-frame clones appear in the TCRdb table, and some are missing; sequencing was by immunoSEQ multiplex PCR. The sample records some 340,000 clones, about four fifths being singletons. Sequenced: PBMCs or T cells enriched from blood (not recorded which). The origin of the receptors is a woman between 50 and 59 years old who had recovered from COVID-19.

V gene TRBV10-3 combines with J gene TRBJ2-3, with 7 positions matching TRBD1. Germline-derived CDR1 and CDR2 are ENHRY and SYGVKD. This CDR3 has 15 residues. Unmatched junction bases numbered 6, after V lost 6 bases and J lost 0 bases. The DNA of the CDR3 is TGTGCCATCAGCGCAGGGGGTGCCAGCACAGATACGCAGTATTTT. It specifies CAISAGGASTDTQYF.

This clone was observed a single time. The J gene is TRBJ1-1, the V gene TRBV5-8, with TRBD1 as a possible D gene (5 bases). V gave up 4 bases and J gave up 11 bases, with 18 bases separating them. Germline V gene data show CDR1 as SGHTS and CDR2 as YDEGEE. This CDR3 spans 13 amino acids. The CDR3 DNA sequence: TGTGCCAGCAGCCCTTACAGGCCCCGGCGGGCTTTCTTT. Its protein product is CASSPYRPRRAFF.

Here the CDR3 reads CASSQRRDSPLHF. CDR3 in DNA: TGTGCCAGCAGCCAACGGAGGGATTCACCCCTCCACTTT. This chain uses TRBV3-1 (or the pseudogene TRBV3-2) with TRBJ1-6; no reliable D call. The CDR3 loop spans 13 amino acids. Per germline, CDR1 LGHDT and CDR2 YNNKEL (reference sequence). Trimming took 2 bases from V and 8 from J, leaving 7 bases between them.

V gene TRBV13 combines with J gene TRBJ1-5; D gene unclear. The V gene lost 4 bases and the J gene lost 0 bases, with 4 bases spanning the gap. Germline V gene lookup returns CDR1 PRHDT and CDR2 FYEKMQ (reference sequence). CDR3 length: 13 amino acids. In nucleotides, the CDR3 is TGTGCCAGCAGCTCCTATAGCAATCAGCCCCAGCATTTT. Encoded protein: CASSSYSNQPQHF.

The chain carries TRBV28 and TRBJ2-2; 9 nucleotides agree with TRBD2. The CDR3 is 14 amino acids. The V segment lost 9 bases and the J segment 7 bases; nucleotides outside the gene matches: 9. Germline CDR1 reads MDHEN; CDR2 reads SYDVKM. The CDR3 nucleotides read TGTGCCAGTAGTCGCGGGGGGGCAATCGGGGAGCTGTTTTTT. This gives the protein CASSRGGAIGELFF.

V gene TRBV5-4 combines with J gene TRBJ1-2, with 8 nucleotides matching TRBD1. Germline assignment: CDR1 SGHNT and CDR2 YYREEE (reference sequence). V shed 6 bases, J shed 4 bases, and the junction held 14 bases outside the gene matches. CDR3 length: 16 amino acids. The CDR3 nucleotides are TGTGCCAGCACCTGGGGAATTCGACAGGGGACCTATGGCTACACCTTC. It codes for CASTWGIRQGTYGYTF.

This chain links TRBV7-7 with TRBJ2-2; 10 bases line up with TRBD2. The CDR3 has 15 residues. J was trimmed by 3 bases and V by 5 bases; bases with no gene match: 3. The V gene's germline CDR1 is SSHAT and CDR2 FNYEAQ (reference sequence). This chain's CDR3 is CASSQAGGYTGELFF. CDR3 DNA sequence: TGTGCCAGCAGCCAAGCGGGAGGGTACACCGGGGAGCTGTTTTTT.

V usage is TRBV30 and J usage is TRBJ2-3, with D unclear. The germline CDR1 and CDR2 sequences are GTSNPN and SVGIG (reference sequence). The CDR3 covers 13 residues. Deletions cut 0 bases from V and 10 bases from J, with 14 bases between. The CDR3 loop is CAWSVSGVRAQYF. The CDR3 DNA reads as TGTGCCTGGAGTGTATCGGGTGTCCGGGCGCAGTATTTT.

CDR3 in DNA: TGTGCCAGCAGCCACGGGACTAGCGGGTCCGGGGAGCTGTTTTTT. Residues: CASSHGTSGSGELFF. This chain connects TRBV3-1 (or the pseudogene TRBV3-2) to TRBJ2-2; 12 nucleotides match TRBD2. Germline values: CDR1 LGHDT, CDR2 YNNKEL (reference sequence). V shed 3 bases and J 6 bases; nucleotides not matched to a gene: 2. The CDR3 runs to 15 residues.

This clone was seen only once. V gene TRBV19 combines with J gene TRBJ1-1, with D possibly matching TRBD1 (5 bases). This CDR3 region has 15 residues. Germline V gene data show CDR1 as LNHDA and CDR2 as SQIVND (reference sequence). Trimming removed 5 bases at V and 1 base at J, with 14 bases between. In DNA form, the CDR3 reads TGTGCCAGTAGTCCTCTGGGGGGTAAGAACACTGAAGCTTTCTTT. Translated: CASSPLGGKNTEAFF.

This CDR3 reads CASSLDVGQGGYGYTF. The DNA for the CDR3 is TGTGCCAGCAGCTTAGATGTGGGGCAGGGAGGCTATGGCTACACCTTC. The chain links TRBV7-2 to TRBJ1-2; D might be TRBD1 (5 bases). The CDR3 covers 16 residues. Between the trimmed V and J ends, which lost 1 base and 4 bases, there was a span of 16 bases. Germline loops: CDR1 SGHTA, CDR2 FQGNSA.

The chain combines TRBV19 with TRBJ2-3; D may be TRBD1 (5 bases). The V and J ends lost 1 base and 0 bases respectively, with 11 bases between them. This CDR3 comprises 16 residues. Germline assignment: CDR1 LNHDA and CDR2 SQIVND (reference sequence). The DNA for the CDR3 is TGTGCCAGTAGTATAGGGACACTCGCTAGCACAGATACGCAGTATTTT. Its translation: CASSIGTLASTDTQYF.

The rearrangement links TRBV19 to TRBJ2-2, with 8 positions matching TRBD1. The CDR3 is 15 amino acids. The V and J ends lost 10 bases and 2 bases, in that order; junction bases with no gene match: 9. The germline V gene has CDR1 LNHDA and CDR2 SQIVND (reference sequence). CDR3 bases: TGTGCCACCAAAGGGGACAGGCTAAACACCGGGGAGCTGTTTTTT. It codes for CATKGDRLNTGELFF.

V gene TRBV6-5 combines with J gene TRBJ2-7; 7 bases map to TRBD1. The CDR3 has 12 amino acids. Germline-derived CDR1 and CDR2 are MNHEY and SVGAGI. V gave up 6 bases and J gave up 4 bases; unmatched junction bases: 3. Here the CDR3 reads CASSQTGYEQYF. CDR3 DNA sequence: TGTGCCAGCAGCCAGACAGGGTACGAGCAGTACTTC.

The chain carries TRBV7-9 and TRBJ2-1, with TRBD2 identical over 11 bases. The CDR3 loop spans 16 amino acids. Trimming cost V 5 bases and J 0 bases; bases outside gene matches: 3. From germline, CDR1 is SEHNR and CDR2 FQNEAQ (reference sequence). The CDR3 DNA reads TGTGCCAGCAGCGGGACTAGCGGTAGCTCCTACAATGAGCAGTTCTTC. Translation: CASSGTSGSSYNEQFF. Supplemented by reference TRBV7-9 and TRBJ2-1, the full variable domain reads DTGVSQNPRHKITKRGQNVTFRCDPISEHNRLYWYRQTLGQGPEFLTYFQNEAQLEKSRLLSDRFSAERPKGSFSTLEIQRTEQGDSAMYLCASSGTSGSSYNEQFFGPGTRLTVL.

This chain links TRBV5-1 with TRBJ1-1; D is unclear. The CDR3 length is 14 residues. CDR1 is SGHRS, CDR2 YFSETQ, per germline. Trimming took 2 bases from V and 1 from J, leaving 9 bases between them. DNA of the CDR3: TGCGCCAGCAGCTTCGCCCAGGAGAACACTGAAGCTTTCTTT. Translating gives CASSFAQENTEAFF.

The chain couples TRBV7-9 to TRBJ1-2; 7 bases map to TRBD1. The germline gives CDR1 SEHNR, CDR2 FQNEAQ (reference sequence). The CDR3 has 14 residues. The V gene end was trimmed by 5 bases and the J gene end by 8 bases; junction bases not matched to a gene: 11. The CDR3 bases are TGTGCCAGCAGCCAGGAAACAGGGGCGGGAGGCTACACCTTC. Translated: CASSQETGAGGYTF. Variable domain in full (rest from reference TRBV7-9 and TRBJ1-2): DTGVSQNPRHKITKRGQNVTFRCDPISEHNRLYWYRQTLGQGPEFLTYFQNEAQLEKSRLLSDRFSAERPKGSFSTLEIQRTEQGDSAMYLCASSQETGAGGYTFGSGTRLTVV.

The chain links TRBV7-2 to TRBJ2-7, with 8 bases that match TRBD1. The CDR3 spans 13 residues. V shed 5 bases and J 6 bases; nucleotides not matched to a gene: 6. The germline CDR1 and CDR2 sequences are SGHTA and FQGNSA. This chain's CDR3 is CASSVSQGAEQYF. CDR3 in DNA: TGTGCCAGCAGCGTCTCGCAGGGGGCCGAGCAGTACTTC.

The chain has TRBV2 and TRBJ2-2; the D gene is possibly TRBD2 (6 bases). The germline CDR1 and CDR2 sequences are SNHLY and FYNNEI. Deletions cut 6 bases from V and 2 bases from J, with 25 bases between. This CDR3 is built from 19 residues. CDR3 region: CASSESGGLGSGNTGELFF. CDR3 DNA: TGTGCCAGCAGCGAATCAGGAGGACTGGGTAGCGGAAACACCGGGGAGCTGTTTTTT.